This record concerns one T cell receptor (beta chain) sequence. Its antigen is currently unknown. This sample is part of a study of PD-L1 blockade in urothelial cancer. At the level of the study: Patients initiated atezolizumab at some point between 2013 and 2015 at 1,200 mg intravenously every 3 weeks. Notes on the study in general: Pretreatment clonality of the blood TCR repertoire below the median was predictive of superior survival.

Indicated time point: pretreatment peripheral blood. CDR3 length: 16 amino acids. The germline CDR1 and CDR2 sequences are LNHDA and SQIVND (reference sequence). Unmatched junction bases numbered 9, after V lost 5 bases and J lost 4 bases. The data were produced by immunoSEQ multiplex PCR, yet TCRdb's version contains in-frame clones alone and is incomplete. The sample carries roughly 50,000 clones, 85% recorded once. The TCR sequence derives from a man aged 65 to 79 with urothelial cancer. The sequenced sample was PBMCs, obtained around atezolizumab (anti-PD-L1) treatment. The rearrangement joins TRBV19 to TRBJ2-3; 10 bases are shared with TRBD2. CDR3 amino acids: CASSWLAGAWSDTQYF. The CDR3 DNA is TGTGCCAGTAGTTGGCTAGCGGGAGCATGGTCAGATACGCAGTATTTT.